This entry lists 9 T cell receptor beta chains sequenced from one sample in a study of post-analysis software for immune sequencing data. General study results and limits: When patients were compared with controls, about 5 TRBV segments were more frequent, TRBV5-6, TRBV5-1 and TRBV20-1 among them.

Their antigens are not known. Tagging with unique molecular identifiers was a feature of the TCR beta cDNA libraries. TCRdb called the PCR reads again in MiXCR, with one record for every CDR3 protein. This repertoire shows approximately 180,000 distinct CDR3 sequences, 30% found once; its top ten account for about 1.6%. The source material was blood. Every receptor here comes from a girl aged 10 to 17 with multiple sclerosis.

This clonotype was seen repeatedly, ten times or more. The gene calls are TRBV28 and TRBJ2-7; 14 bases agree with TRBD2. The germline V gene has CDR1 MDHEN and CDR2 SYDVKM. The CDR3 spans 14 residues. V shed 6 bases and J 5 bases; nucleotides not matched to a gene: 3. The CDR3, as DNA: TGTGCCAGCAGACGACTAGCGGGAGGGAACGAGCAGTACTTC. Residues: CASRRLAGGNEQYF.

This clonotype has at least ten counts. The CDR3 region has the DNA TGTGCCTTAACTAGCGTAATACACAATGAGCAGTTCTTC. This codes for CALTSVIHNEQFF. The rearrangement joins TRBV30 to TRBJ2-1; 7 nucleotides align to TRBD2. Germline CDR1 reads GTSNPN; CDR2 reads SVGIG (reference sequence). The CDR3 spans 13 residues. Losses at the gene ends were 7 bases for V and 5 bases for J; bases not matched to a gene: 8.

This clonotype was counted ten times or more. The CDR3 nucleotides are TGTGCCAGCGGAGCAACTGAGCAGTTCTTC. This codes for CASGATEQFF. The genes are TRBV9 and TRBJ2-1; D remains unclear. The germline V gene has CDR1 SGDLS and CDR2 YYNGEE. This CDR3 comprises 10 residues. V lost 7 bases, J lost 9 bases, and 8 bases lay in between.

This clonotype was seen only a few times. The chain has TRBV6-6 and TRBJ1-2; 8 bases align to TRBD1. Germline CDR1 is MNHNY and CDR2 is SVGAGI (reference sequence). CDR3 length equals 16 residues. J was trimmed by 4 bases and V by 5 bases; bases with no gene match: 12. Here the CDR3 DNA reads TGTGCCAGCAGTGCCGTAAGGGACAGGAACTCCTATGGCTACACCTTC. The encoded protein is CASSAVRDRNSYGYTF.

This clonotype has at least ten counts. CDR3 coding DNA: TGTGCCAGCAGCTTCGCTCGGACAGGGGAGGGGAAGACCCAGTACTTC. Residues: CASSFARTGEGKTQYF. This chain joins TRBV7-2 and TRBJ2-5, with 9 bases that match TRBD1. The CDR3 has 16 amino acids. V lost 3 bases, J lost 6 bases, and 11 bases stayed unmatched. Per the germline V gene, CDR1 is SGHTA and CDR2 is FQGNSA.

This chain uses TRBV6-1 with TRBJ1-5; no reliable D call. The germline CDR1 and CDR2 sequences are MNHNS and SASEGT. V was pared by 6 bases and J by 4 bases, with 16 bases between. The CDR3 sequence is 15 residues long. The CDR3 spells CASRPSGSGNQPQHF. CDR3 sequence (DNA): TGTGCCAGCAGACCTTCGGGTTCGGGGAATCAGCCCCAGCATTTT.

The rearrangement joins TRBV7-2 to TRBJ1-1; D gene ambiguous. The length of the CDR3 is 15 residues. CDR1 SGHTA and CDR2 FQGNSA come from the germline V gene. V lost 1 base, J lost 4 bases, and 13 bases lay in between. In DNA form, the CDR3 reads TGTGCCAGCAGCTTAGGGGCAGCACAGAGCACTGAAGCTTTCTTT. Translating gives CASSLGAAQSTEAFF.

As to this clonotype: A read error may explain this, as a much larger clone is one base away. This chain joins TRBV7-2 and TRBJ2-7; D might be TRBD1 or TRBD2, each matching 5 bases. The CDR3 covers 14 residues. Germline CDR1 is SGHTA and CDR2 is FQGNSA. Trimming took 5 bases from V and 1 from J, leaving 12 bases between them. CDR3 residues: CASSPERGSYEQYF. In DNA form, the CDR3 reads TGTGCCAGCAGCCCAGAGAGGGGATCCTACGAGCAGTACTTC.

This clonotype has more than one count but fewer than ten. A much larger clone sits a single nucleotide away, making a read error possible. The chain carries TRBV5-4 and TRBJ2-1; TRBD1 aligns across 10 bases. Germline V CDR1 and CDR2: SGHNT, YYREEE (reference sequence). This CDR3 has 14 amino acids. Unmatched junction bases numbered 11, after V lost 4 bases and J lost 13 bases. The DNA for the CDR3 is TGTGCCAGCAGCACCGGGACAGGGGTCGAGACCCAGTTCTTC. Its translation is CASSTGTGVETQFF.